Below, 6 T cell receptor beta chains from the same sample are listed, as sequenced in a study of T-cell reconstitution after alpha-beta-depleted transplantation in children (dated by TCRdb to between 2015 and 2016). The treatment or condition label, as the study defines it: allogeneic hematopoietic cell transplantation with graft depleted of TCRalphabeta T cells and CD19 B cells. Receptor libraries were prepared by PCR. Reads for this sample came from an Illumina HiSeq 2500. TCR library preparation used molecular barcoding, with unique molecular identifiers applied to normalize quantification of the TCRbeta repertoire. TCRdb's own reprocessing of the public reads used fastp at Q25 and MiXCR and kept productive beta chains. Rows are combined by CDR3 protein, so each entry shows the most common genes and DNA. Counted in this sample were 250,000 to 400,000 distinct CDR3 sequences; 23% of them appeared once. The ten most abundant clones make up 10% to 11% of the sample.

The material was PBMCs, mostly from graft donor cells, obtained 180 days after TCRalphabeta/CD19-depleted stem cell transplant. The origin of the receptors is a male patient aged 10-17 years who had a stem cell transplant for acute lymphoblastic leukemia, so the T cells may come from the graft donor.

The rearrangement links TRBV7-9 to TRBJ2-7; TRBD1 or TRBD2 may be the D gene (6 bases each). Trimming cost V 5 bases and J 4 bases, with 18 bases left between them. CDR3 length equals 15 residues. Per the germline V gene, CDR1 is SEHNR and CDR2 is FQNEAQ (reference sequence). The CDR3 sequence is CASSLKDGGRYEQYF. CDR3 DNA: TGTGCCAGCAGCCTCAAGGACGGGGGCCGGTACGAGCAGTACTTC.

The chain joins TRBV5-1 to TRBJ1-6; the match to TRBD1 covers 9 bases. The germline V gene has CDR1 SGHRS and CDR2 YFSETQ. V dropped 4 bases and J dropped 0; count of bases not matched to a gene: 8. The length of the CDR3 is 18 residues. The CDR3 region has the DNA TGCGCCAGCAGCCCGGGACAGGGCGGGAGCTCCTATAATTCACCCCTCCACTTT. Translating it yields CASSPGQGGSSYNSPLHF.

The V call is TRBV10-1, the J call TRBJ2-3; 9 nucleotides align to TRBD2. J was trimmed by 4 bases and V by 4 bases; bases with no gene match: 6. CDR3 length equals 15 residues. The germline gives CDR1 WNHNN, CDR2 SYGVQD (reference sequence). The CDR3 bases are TGCGCCAGCAGTGCCTCTAGCGGGGCATCAGATACGCAGTATTTT. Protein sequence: CASSASSGASDTQYF.

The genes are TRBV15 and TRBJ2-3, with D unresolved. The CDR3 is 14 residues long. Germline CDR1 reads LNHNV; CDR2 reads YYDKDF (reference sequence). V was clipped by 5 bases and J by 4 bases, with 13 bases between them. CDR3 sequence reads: CATSSGLGPDTQYF. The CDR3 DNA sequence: TGTGCCACCAGCTCGGGCCTGGGTCCAGATACGCAGTATTTT.

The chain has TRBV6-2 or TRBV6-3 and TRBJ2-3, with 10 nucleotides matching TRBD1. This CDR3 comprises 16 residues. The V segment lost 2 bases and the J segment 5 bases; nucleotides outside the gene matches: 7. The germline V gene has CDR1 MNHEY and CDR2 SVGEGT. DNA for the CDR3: TGTGCCAGCAGTTACCATCGGACAGGGGGTAGAGATACGCAGTATTTT. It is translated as CASSYHRTGGRDTQYF.

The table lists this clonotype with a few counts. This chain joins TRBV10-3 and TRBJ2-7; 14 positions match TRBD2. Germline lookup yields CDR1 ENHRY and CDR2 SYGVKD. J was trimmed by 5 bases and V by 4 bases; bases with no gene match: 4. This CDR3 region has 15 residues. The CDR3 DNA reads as TGTGCCATCAGTGGACTAGCGGGAGGGCCCCACGAGCAGTACTTC. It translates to CAISGLAGGPHEQYF.